Each of the 30 T cell receptor beta chains below was sequenced from the same sample in a study of blood T cell repertoires in COVID-19. Clones were read by immunoSEQ multiplex PCR, and TCRdb kept only the in-frame ones, dropping some. The sample has some 100,000 clones, 88% seen once. Sequenced sample: peripheral blood. These receptor sequences come from a woman aged 60-75 years with acute or convalescent COVID-19.

The genes are TRBV19 and TRBJ2-2; 8 nucleotides agree with TRBD1. After removal of 6 bases from V and 4 bases from J, the junction contained 4 bases not matched to a gene. The CDR3 sequence is 14 residues long. The V gene's germline CDR1 is LNHDA and CDR2 SQIVND (reference sequence). CDR3 sequence (DNA): TGTGCCAGTAGGGACAGGGAAGTCACCGGGGAGCTGTTTTTT. Amino acid sequence: CASRDREVTGELFF. Full variable domain (missing parts from reference TRBV19 and TRBJ2-2): DGGITQSPKYLFRKEGQNVTLSCEQNLNHDAMYWYRQDPGQGLRLIYYSQIVNDFQKGDIAEGYSVSREKKESFPLTVTSAQKNPTAFYLCASRDREVTGELFFGEGSRLTVL.

This clone was observed a single time. The chain joins TRBV7-2 to TRBJ1-6; D is undetermined. The germline gives CDR1 SGHTA, CDR2 FQGNSA. V was shortened by 1 base and J by 9 bases, with 10 bases between the two germline ends. The CDR3 length is 14 residues. CDR3 sequence (DNA): TGTGCCAGCAGCTTAGACTCTTTCGGTTCACCCCTCCACTTT. Protein product: CASSLDSFGSPLHF.

CDR3 region: CSVDRAEFF. The CDR3 DNA reads as TGCAGCGTTGACAGGGCGGAGTTCTTC. The chain carries TRBV29-1 and TRBJ2-1; D might be TRBD1 (5 bases). The CDR3 length is 9 residues. V lost 3 bases and J lost 14, with 8 bases in between. Germline V gene data show CDR1 as SQVTM and CDR2 as ANQGSEA.

This clone was counted between two and nine times. CDR3 DNA: TGTGCCTGGACACAGGGGGGCAATCAGCCCCAGCATTTT. Translated: CAWTQGGNQPQHF. The chain links TRBV30 to TRBJ1-5; 8 nucleotides align to TRBD1. Germline V lookup: CDR1 GTSNPN, CDR2 SVGIG (reference sequence). The trim removed 4 bases at V and 2 bases at J, leaving 1 base unmatched. The CDR3 is 13 residues long.

The rearrangement links TRBV10-3 to TRBJ2-3, with 12 bases aligning to TRBD2. V shed 2 bases, J shed 0 bases, and the junction held 9 bases outside the gene matches. Looked up from germline, CDR1 is ENHRY and CDR2 is SYGVKD. This CDR3 contains 19 residues. The CDR3 coding sequence is TGTGCCATCAGTGAGACACCCGGGACTAGCGGGCTTAGCACAGATACGCAGTATTTT. This translates into CAISETPGTSGLSTDTQYF.

The chain carries TRBV5-1 and TRBJ1-1, with a tentative D call TRBD1 (6 bases). V was pared by 4 bases and J by 1 base, with 17 bases between. This CDR3 contains 16 residues. Germline-derived CDR1 and CDR2 are SGHRS and YFSETQ. The CDR3 region is CASSVGWDTPNTEAFF. In DNA form, the CDR3 reads TGCGCCAGCAGCGTCGGGTGGGACACCCCGAACACTGAAGCTTTCTTT.

The CDR3 reads CASSEARSPAGEQFF. CDR3 DNA: TGTGCCAGCAGTGAAGCGCGATCACCCGCAGGTGAGCAGTTCTTC. This chain connects TRBV2 to TRBJ2-1; D gene unclear. Germline V gene sequence: CDR1 SNHLY, CDR2 FYNNEI. This CDR3 is 15 amino acids long. Trimming cost V 0 bases and J 9 bases, with 15 bases left between them.

The sample holds a few counts of this clone. This chain connects TRBV4-1 to TRBJ1-1; D not resolved. V lost 0 bases and J lost 5, with 19 bases in between. The CDR3 runs to 17 residues. Per germline, CDR1 MGHRA and CDR2 YSYEKL. The CDR3 DNA reads TGCGCCAGCAGCCAAGATGGGTGGACCCCAAGAGGGACTGAAGCTTTCTTT. This codes for CASSQDGWTPRGTEAFF.

The chain combines TRBV12-5 with TRBJ2-1; maybe TRBD2 (6 bases). The CDR3 is made up of 14 amino acids. The ends were cut back, 5 bases at V and 8 bases at J, with 16 bases in the middle. Per germline, CDR1 LGHNT and CDR2 FRNRAP. CDR3 in amino acids: CASGPGLLVHEQFF. In DNA form, the CDR3 reads TGTGCTAGTGGTCCGGGACTCTTAGTTCATGAGCAGTTCTTC.

This clone was picked up a small number of times. The CDR3 spells CASRQGAGTEAFF. The CDR3 coding sequence is TGTGCCAGCAGGCAGGGGGCGGGCACTGAAGCTTTCTTT. This chain uses TRBV12-3 or TRBV12-4 with TRBJ1-1; the match to TRBD1 covers 8 bases. The CDR3 runs to 13 residues. V lost 6 bases, J lost 4 bases, and 4 bases stayed unmatched.

V and J are TRBV6-5 and TRBJ2-1; D perhaps matches TRBD2 (6 bases). The CDR3 has 15 amino acids. Germline CDR1 reads MNHEY; CDR2 reads SVGAGI. V was clipped by 3 bases and J by 3 bases, with 12 bases between them. The DNA of the CDR3 is TGTGCCAGCAGTTATCGTGGCGGGATCTACAATGAGCAGTTCTTC. It encodes CASSYRGGIYNEQFF.

The chain couples TRBV21-1 to TRBJ2-7; TRBD1, the table's D call, was not compared with the DNA. TRBV21-1 is marked as a pseudogene. This CDR3 has 12 residues. CDR3 sequence (DNA): TGTGCCAGCATCCGACAGGGGTGGGAGCAGTACGTC. Residues: CASIRQGWEQYV.

This rearrangement joins TRBV19 to TRBJ1-4; 7 bases line up with TRBD1. Germline assignment: CDR1 LNHDA and CDR2 SQIVND (reference sequence). The CDR3 spans 16 residues. The V and J ends lost 6 bases and 6 bases, in that order; junction bases with no gene match: 13. The CDR3 DNA is TGTGCCAGTAGGGACCCCAGGGGGAGGTCCCATGAAAAACTGTTTTTT. This translates into CASRDPRGRSHEKLFF.

The genes are TRBV11-3 and TRBJ2-1; 10 bases fit TRBD1. After removal of 4 bases from V and 10 bases from J, the junction contained 10 bases not matched to a gene. Germline loops: CDR1 SGHNT, CDR2 YENEEA. This CDR3 has 15 amino acids. Here the CDR3 reads CASSSTGTGASEQFF. The CDR3 nucleotides are TGTGCCAGCAGCTCCACCGGGACAGGGGCGAGCGAGCAGTTCTTC.

This clone was counted between two and nine times. V gene TRBV4-1 combines with J gene TRBJ2-1; a weak D match, TRBD1 (6 bases). Germline V lookup: CDR1 MGHRA, CDR2 YSYEKL. The CDR3 is 15 residues long. The ends were cut back, 3 bases at V and 4 bases at J, with 13 bases in the middle. DNA of the CDR3: TGCGCCAGCAGCCATCCCGGACAGAAGTACAATGAGCAGTTCTTC. Residues: CASSHPGQKYNEQFF.

The chain is built from TRBV20-1 and TRBJ1-4, with D unclear. The CDR3 covers 11 residues. Trimming took 6 bases from V and 8 from J, leaving 10 bases between them. CDR1 and CDR2 (germline): DFQATT, SNEGSKA (reference sequence). The CDR3 loop is CSAHSGEKLFF. The CDR3 nucleotides read TGCAGTGCCCACAGTGGGGAAAAACTGTTTTTT.

This clone showed up just once. The V gene is TRBV6-5, the J gene TRBJ2-5, with 8 nucleotides matching TRBD2. The CDR3 runs 15 residues. Germline CDR1 reads MNHEY; CDR2 reads SVGAGI. CDR3 sequence (DNA): TGTGCTAGCCGGTCGGCGGGAGGCGGGCAAGAGACCCAGTACTTC. As protein: CASRSAGGGQETQYF.

The chain joins TRBV6-6 to TRBJ1-2, with D possibly TRBD1 on 5 matching bases. V lost 0 bases to trimming and J lost 1 base, with 6 bases between them. The germline V gene has CDR1 MNHNY and CDR2 SVGAGI (reference sequence). This CDR3 is 14 amino acids long. The CDR3 reads CASSYSTDNYGYTF. The CDR3 DNA follows: TGTGCCAGCAGTTACTCGACAGATAACTATGGCTACACCTTC.

This sequence joins TRBV30 and TRBJ2-1, with 8 bases aligning to TRBD1. V dropped 0 bases and J dropped 6; count of bases not matched to a gene: 10. Germline-derived CDR1 and CDR2 are GTSNPN and SVGIG (reference sequence). The CDR3 is 16 amino acids. Here the CDR3 reads CAWSVLPPDRGNEQFF. The CDR3 DNA is TGTGCCTGGAGTGTTCTTCCCCCTGACAGGGGCAATGAGCAGTTCTTC.

This clone turned up a few times. The rearrangement uses TRBV18 and TRBJ2-2; tentative D call: TRBD1 (5 bases). The CDR3 consists of 15 residues. Germline CDR1 KGHSH, CDR2 LQKENI. Trimming took 2 bases from V and 1 from J, leaving 8 bases between them. As DNA, the CDR3 is TGTGCCAGCTCACCAAACGACAGGAACACCGGGGAGCTGTTTTTT. It encodes CASSPNDRNTGELFF.

This chain links TRBV5-1 with TRBJ2-2; 8 bases are shared with TRBD2. The V gene end was trimmed by 5 bases and the J gene end by 2 bases; junction bases not matched to a gene: 5. Germline CDR1 SGHRS, CDR2 YFSETQ. The CDR3 spans 15 residues. This chain's CDR3 is CASRPLAVNTGELFF. The CDR3 nucleotides are TGCGCCAGCAGACCACTAGCGGTCAACACCGGGGAGCTGTTTTTT.

The V call is TRBV3-1 (or the pseudogene TRBV3-2), the J call TRBJ1-5; no clear D gene. This CDR3 is built from 14 residues. Trimming cost V 1 base and J 6 bases, with 10 bases left between them. The germline CDR1 and CDR2 sequences are LGHDT and YNNKEL (reference sequence). The CDR3 region has the DNA TGTGCCAGCAGCCAAGGTCGGAGTGGTCAGCCCCAGCATTTT. This encodes CASSQGRSGQPQHF.

This clone was seen a handful of times. V gene TRBV6-1 combines with J gene TRBJ2-1; 10 nucleotides align to TRBD2. This CDR3 spans 16 amino acids. The V segment lost 4 bases and the J segment 5 bases; nucleotides outside the gene matches: 8. Germline CDR1 reads MNHNS; CDR2 reads SASEGT. The CDR3 protein is CASSGASGSPHNEQFF. The CDR3 region has the DNA TGTGCCAGCAGTGGGGCTAGCGGGAGTCCCCACAATGAGCAGTTCTTC.

This clone has a handful of counts. The V gene is TRBV5-1, the J gene TRBJ2-2; weak D call: TRBD1 (6 bases). CDR3 length equals 16 residues. The germline V gene has CDR1 SGHRS and CDR2 YFSETQ. V lost 3 bases and J 2 bases, leaving 14 bases between the germline ends. CDR3 DNA: TGCGCCAGCAGCTCAGAACCGGGACAAAACACCGGGGAGCTGTTTTTT. Its translation: CASSSEPGQNTGELFF.

This clone was picked up a small number of times. V gene TRBV7-9 combines with J gene TRBJ2-1, with 11 bases that match TRBD2. The CDR3 extends over 18 amino acids. CDR1 is SEHNR and CDR2 is FQNEAQ in the germline V gene (reference sequence). J was trimmed by 7 bases and V by 4 bases; bases with no gene match: 15. DNA of the CDR3: TGTGCCAGCAGCTCCCCCCCCCGACTAGCGGGGACTAGGAATGAGCAGTTCTTC. Translation: CASSSPPRLAGTRNEQFF.

This clone came up once. The rearrangement uses TRBV24-1 and TRBJ2-3; D unresolved. Germline V gene lookup returns CDR1 KGHDR and CDR2 SFDVKD. Trimming pared 4 bases from V and 4 bases from J, leaving 8 bases between. The CDR3 has 13 residues. The CDR3 here is CATSDVVPDTQYF. The DNA for the CDR3 is TGTGCCACCAGTGACGTCGTCCCAGATACGCAGTATTTT.

The V gene is TRBV19, the J gene TRBJ1-2; D unresolved. Germline lookup yields CDR1 LNHDA and CDR2 SQIVND (reference sequence). CDR3 length equals 14 residues. V gave up 5 bases and J gave up 2 bases, with 12 bases separating them. CDR3 in amino acids: CASSFVGRNYGYTF. The CDR3 coding sequence is TGTGCCAGTAGTTTTGTAGGGAGAAACTATGGCTACACCTTC.

The rearrangement links TRBV2 to TRBJ1-2; D possibly corresponds to TRBD1 (6 bases). The CDR3 sequence is 15 residues long. Germline V gives CDR1 SNHLY, CDR2 FYNNEI. V was pared by 2 bases and J by 4 bases, with 14 bases between. Here the CDR3 reads CASSERPGGAYGYTF. For the CDR3, the DNA is TGTGCCAGCAGTGAACGACCCGGGGGGGCCTATGGCTACACCTTC.

The chain couples TRBV19 to TRBJ2-3; TRBD2 aligns across 7 bases. Germline lookup yields CDR1 LNHDA and CDR2 SQIVND (reference sequence). The trim removed 5 bases at V and 7 bases at J, leaving 12 bases unmatched. The CDR3 extends over 15 amino acids. CDR3: CASSPEAGEVNTQYF. In DNA form, the CDR3 reads TGTGCCAGTAGTCCTGAGGCGGGGGAGGTAAATACGCAGTATTTT.

The genes are TRBV28 and TRBJ1-5; 8 bases are a match to TRBD1. Germline V gene data show CDR1 as MDHEN and CDR2 as SYDVKM. V was clipped by 5 bases and J by 4 bases; unmatched bases: 10. The CDR3 sequence is 16 residues long. CDR3 DNA sequence: TGTGCCAGCAGTATAACAAGTCAGGGGGCTAATCAGCCCCAGCATTTT. Translating it yields CASSITSQGANQPQHF.